One sample yielded the 32 T cell receptor beta chains listed below, sequenced in a study of T cell clonality in common variable immunodeficiency. The method was immunoSEQ multiplex PCR; TCRdb's version includes in-frame clones alone and lacks a portion of them. This sample comprises tens of thousands of clones, none seen once only. Sequenced sample: peripheral blood mononuclear cells. These receptors all come from a person aged 18-70 years in good health.

This clone was picked up many times. The read finishes 3 residues shy of the CDR3 end, and the germline J gene is used to complete it. This chain links TRBV24-1 with TRBJ2-3; TRBD2 might be the D (5 bases). Germline lookup yields CDR1 KGHDR and CDR2 SFDVKD. The V gene lost 4 bases and the J gene lost 2 bases, with 15 bases spanning the gap. The CDR3 extends over 16 amino acids. The CDR3 sequence is CATSEGSETYTDTQYF. The part of the CDR3 DNA that was read is TGTGCCACCAGTGAGGGTAGCGAGACATACACAGATACG.

This clone came up many times. The chain's CDR3 is CASSGTARSYGYTF. The part of the CDR3 DNA that was read is TGTGCCAGCAGCGGGACAGCCCGTTCCTATGGC. This chain uses TRBV12-3 or TRBV12-4 with TRBJ1-2; TRBD1 agrees at 7 bases. The sequenced fragment ends 3 residues before the CDR3 boundary, so the rest is inferred from the germline J gene. The V segment lost 6 bases and the J segment 4 bases; nucleotides outside the gene matches: 8. This CDR3 spans 14 amino acids.

This clone was found many times. The read halts 3 residues ahead of the CDR3 end, with the missing end drawn from the germline J gene. The chain is built from TRBV5-1 and TRBJ2-2; 10 bases agree with TRBD1. Germline-derived CDR1 and CDR2 are SGHRS and YFSETQ. Trimming removed 3 bases from V and 4 bases from J; junction bases left unmatched: 6. The length of the CDR3 is 16 residues. The sequenced part of the CDR3 DNA is TGCGCCAGCAGCTCCGTGACAGGGGGCGGCACCGGGGAG. It translates to CASSSVTGGGTGE. The whole CDR3 reads CASSSVTGGGTGELFF.

Ten or more counts support this clone. Coverage ceases 3 residues before the CDR3 finishes, and the germline J gene fills in the end. This chain joins TRBV7-9 and TRBJ1-1; the D is unclear. This CDR3 is 13 amino acids long. Germline V CDR1 and CDR2: SEHNR, FQNEAQ (reference sequence). V was pared by 1 base and J by 3 bases, with 6 bases between. The part of the CDR3 DNA that was read is TGTGCCAGCAGCTTAGACCCAGACACTGAA. Residues: CASSLDPDTE. The whole CDR3 sequence is CASSLDPDTEAFF.

With respect to this clone: The read ends 3 residues before the CDR3 terminus; that terminus is restored from the germline J gene. This rearrangement joins TRBV10-2 to TRBJ2-3; 8 bases fit TRBD1. Trimming took 3 bases from V and 1 from J; bases not matched to a gene: 3. This CDR3 has 15 amino acids. The germline V gene encodes CDR1 WSHSY and CDR2 SAAADI. CDR3 bases read: TGCGCCAGCAGTGAATACAGGGGGGGCACAGATACG. Protein: CASSEYRGGTDT. The full CDR3 reads CASSEYRGGTDTQYF.

This clone came up many times. The read finishes 3 residues shy of the CDR3 end, and the germline J gene is used to complete it. The rearrangement uses TRBV19 and TRBJ2-1, with D possibly TRBD1 on 6 matching bases. The germline V gene encodes CDR1 LNHDA and CDR2 SQIVND (reference sequence). Trimming left V 5 bases short and J 6 bases short, with 17 bases between. This CDR3 is built from 15 residues. The CDR3 spells CASSPDLTTGNEQFF. CDR3 DNA (partial): TGTGCCAGTAGTCCAGACCTCACGACAGGCAATGAG.

This clone was recorded at least ten times. The read ends 3 residues early relative to the CDR3; the germline J gene fills the gap. The rearrangement links TRBV7-9 to TRBJ2-5; no reliable D call. The CDR3 spans 14 residues. CDR1 is SEHNR, CDR2 FQNEAQ, per germline (reference sequence). Trimming removed 5 bases at V and 0 bases at J, with 10 bases between. The CDR3 is CASSIRLNQETQYF. CDR3 DNA, as far as it was read: TGTGCCAGCAGCATCCGACTGAACCAAGAGACC.

This clone has only a few counts. The read comes to an end 3 residues before the CDR3 does, leaving the germline J gene to fill in the end. This chain connects TRBV7-9 to TRBJ1-2, with TRBD1 identical over 7 bases. V dropped 5 bases and J dropped 2; count of bases not matched to a gene: 8. CDR1 is SEHNR, CDR2 FQNEAQ, per germline (reference sequence). The CDR3 contains 15 residues. The CDR3 region is CASSPGQDINYGYTF. Incomplete CDR3 DNA: TGTGCCAGCAGCCCAGGACAGGACATCAACTATGGC.

This clone was detected ten times or more. The read finishes 3 residues shy of the CDR3 end, and the germline J gene is used to complete it. The J gene is TRBJ1-5, the V gene TRBV19, with D perhaps TRBD1 (5 bases). The CDR3 contains 15 residues. The germline V gene has CDR1 LNHDA and CDR2 SQIVND (reference sequence). V lost 1 base and J 1 base, leaving 8 bases between the germline ends. Partial CDR3 DNA: TGTGCCAGTAGTATAGGCAGGGAGAGCAATCAGCCC. Its translation is CASSIGRESNQP. From start to end, the CDR3 is CASSIGRESNQPQHF.

This clone was seen ten or more times. From the germline J gene comes the end of the CDR3, since the read stops 3 residues before it. V gene TRBV10-3 combines with J gene TRBJ2-3, with 10 positions matching TRBD2. Germline CDR1 ENHRY, CDR2 SYGVKD. Trimming took 3 bases from V and 6 from J; bases not matched to a gene: 9. The CDR3 runs 16 residues. The CDR3 spells CAISDPGLAESDTQYF. CDR3 DNA (partial): TGTGCCATCAGTGATCCCGGACTAGCGGAATCCGATACG.

At least ten counts were recorded for this clone. The observed sequence ends 3 residues before the CDR3 terminus, with the missing tail filled in from the germline J gene. The J gene is TRBJ2-1, the V gene TRBV20-1; TRBD2 agrees at 13 bases. This CDR3 region has 19 residues. V gave up 1 base and J gave up 1 base; unmatched junction bases: 10. Germline V CDR1 and CDR2: DFQATT, SNEGSKA (reference sequence). The sequenced CDR3 bases are TGCAGTGCTAGAGGGTTCCGGACTAGCGGGAGCTCATCCTACAATGAG. Protein sequence: CSARGFRTSGSSSYNE. Given in full, the CDR3 is CSARGFRTSGSSSYNEQFF.

This clone was counted many times. The read is 3 residues too short to cover the CDR3 end, so that end is filled in from the germline J gene. The gene calls are TRBV5-1 and TRBJ2-5, with D possibly being TRBD1 or TRBD2 (5 bases each). V lost 4 bases, J lost 5 bases, and 12 bases lay in between. The length of the CDR3 is 13 residues. Germline V gene lookup returns CDR1 SGHRS and CDR2 YFSETQ. The part of the CDR3 DNA that was read is TGCGCCAGCAGCCAGACCAGGGAGGAGACC. Residues: CASSQTREET. The full CDR3 reads CASSQTREETQYF. The full variable domain, rest sourced from reference TRBV5-1 and TRBJ2-5, is KAGVTQTPRYLIKTRGQQVTLSCSPISGHRSVSWYQQTPGQGLQFLFEYFSETQRNKGNFPGRFSGRQFSNSRSEMNVSTLELGDSALYLCASSQTREETQYFGPGTRLLVL.

There are many counts of this clone. The CDR3 end falls 3 residues outside the read, so it is completed with the germline J gene. V usage is TRBV7-2 and J usage is TRBJ1-2; 7 nucleotides line up with TRBD1. The CDR3 sequence is 14 residues long. Trimming took 1 base from V and 3 from J; bases not matched to a gene: 2. Germline loops: CDR1 SGHTA, CDR2 FQGNSA. The CDR3 is CASSLVGGDYGYTF. Partial CDR3 DNA: TGTGCCAGCAGCTTAGTAGGGGGCGACTATGGC.

This clone has ten or more counts. The read terminates 3 residues ahead of where the CDR3 ends, so the germline J gene completes it. The chain couples TRBV5-1 to TRBJ2-1; 13 bases agree with TRBD2. The CDR3 is made up of 18 amino acids. Germline loops: CDR1 SGHRS, CDR2 YFSETQ. The junction had 7 bases not matched to a gene; V was cut back by 4 bases and J by 0 bases. The part of the CDR3 DNA that was read is TGCGCCAGCAGCCGGGACGGGACTAGCGGGACCTCCTACAATGAG. Translation gives CASSRDGTSGTSYNE. The entire CDR3 reads CASSRDGTSGTSYNEQFF.

About this clone itself: The CDR3 end lies 3 residues beyond the end of the read and is filled in from the germline J gene. This rearrangement joins TRBV20-1 to TRBJ2-7; 7 bases fit TRBD1. Germline CDR1 is DFQATT and CDR2 is SNEGSKA (reference sequence). The CDR3 sequence is 14 residues long. The V gene end was trimmed by 0 bases and the J gene end by 2 bases; junction bases not matched to a gene: 4. CDR3 sequence reads: CSARERQGPYEQYF. CDR3 DNA, as far as it was read: TGCAGTGCTAGAGAACGACAGGGACCCTACGAG.

This clone was recorded many times. The read ends 3 residues before the CDR3 terminus; that terminus is restored from the germline J gene. The V gene is TRBV5-8, the J gene TRBJ2-2; 7 positions agree with TRBD2. V lost 4 bases to trimming and J lost 7 bases; unmatched junction nucleotides: 7. The CDR3 is 14 amino acids. The germline V gene has CDR1 SGHTS and CDR2 YDEGEE. Here the CDR3 reads CASSAPRTSGELFF. Partial CDR3 DNA: TGTGCCAGCAGCGCCCCTCGGACTAGCGGGGAG.

This clone was seen ten or more times. The read is 3 residues too short to cover the CDR3 end, so that end is filled in from the germline J gene. This chain links TRBV5-6 with TRBJ1-1, with D uncertain. Between the trimmed V and J ends, which lost 4 bases and 1 base, there was a span of 11 bases. From germline, CDR1 is SGHDT and CDR2 YYEEEE. The CDR3 extends over 14 amino acids. The CDR3 is CASSPGSGNTEAFF. CDR3 bases read: TGTGCCAGCAGCCCGGGTTCGGGGAACACTGAA. The complete variable domain, with remaining parts taken from reference TRBV5-6 and TRBJ1-1, reads DAGVTQSPTHLIKTRGQQVTLRCSPKSGHDTVSWYQQALGQGPQFIFQYYEEEERQRGNFPDRFSGHQFPNYSSELNVNALLLGDSALYLCASSPGSGNTEAFFGQGTRLTVV.

A remark on this clone: The read halts 3 residues ahead of the CDR3 end, with the missing end drawn from the germline J gene. V and J are TRBV19 and TRBJ1-2; TRBD1 aligns across 9 bases. Unmatched junction bases numbered 7, after V lost 2 bases and J lost 0 bases. The CDR3 consists of 17 residues. CDR1 LNHDA and CDR2 SQIVND come from the germline V gene (reference sequence). This CDR3 reads CASSIPPGQGSNYGYTF. The DNA read from the CDR3 is TGTGCCAGTAGTATACCCCCGGGACAGGGCTCTAACTATGGC.

This clone was counted at least ten times. The missing CDR3 end, 3 residues past where the read stops, is filled in from the germline J gene. The chain couples TRBV20-1 to TRBJ2-7; 7 bases match TRBD1. This CDR3 region has 12 residues. Germline trimming cut 6 bases from V and 3 bases from J; bases unmatched to any gene: 5. CDR1 is DFQATT and CDR2 is SNEGSKA in the germline V gene (reference sequence). CDR3 DNA, as far as it was read: TGCAGTGCCACGACAGGGAACTACGAG. This codes for CSATTGNYE. The whole CDR3 sequence reads CSATTGNYEQYF.

This clone was detected many times. The read ends 3 residues before the CDR3 terminus; that terminus is restored from the germline J gene. The rearrangement joins TRBV5-1 to TRBJ2-7; 8 nucleotides align to TRBD2. The CDR3 runs to 14 residues. Germline V gene data show CDR1 as SGHRS and CDR2 as YFSETQ. Unmatched junction bases numbered 2, after V lost 1 base and J lost 2 bases. The CDR3 DNA, read in part, is TGCGCCAGCAGCTTGCGAGCGGGAGCCTACGAG. This sequence encodes CASSLRAGAYE. The entire CDR3 sequence reads CASSLRAGAYEQYF.

This clone was seen many times. The read ends 3 residues shy of where the CDR3 ends; the end is completed using the germline J gene. The chain combines TRBV10-3 with TRBJ2-1, with 7 positions matching TRBD2. From germline, CDR1 is ENHRY and CDR2 SYGVKD. The CDR3 covers 11 residues. With V trimmed by 10 bases and J by 8 bases, 5 bases remained unmatched. CDR3 in amino acids: CATKAGYEQFF. The CDR3 bases that were read are TGTGCCACAAAAGCGGGATATGAG.

This clone was seen repeatedly, ten times or more. The missing CDR3 end, 3 residues past where the read stops, is filled in from the germline J gene. V gene TRBV19 combines with J gene TRBJ2-7, with D tentatively TRBD2 (6 bases). CDR1 is LNHDA and CDR2 is SQIVND in the germline V gene (reference sequence). V gave up 4 bases and J gave up 2 bases, with 18 bases separating them. The CDR3 spans 16 residues. The covered CDR3 bases are TGTGCCAGTAGTACCCTTAGCGGAAAACCCCCCTACGAG. Translation gives CASSTLSGKPPYE. The whole CDR3 region reads CASSTLSGKPPYEQYF.

This clone was observed at least ten times. The read ends 3 residues early relative to the CDR3; the germline J gene fills the gap. The V call is TRBV30, the J call TRBJ2-4, with a possible D match to TRBD2 (5 bases). V was pared by 4 bases and J by 0 bases, with 16 bases between. The length of the CDR3 is 16 residues. From germline, CDR1 is GTSNPN and CDR2 SVGIG (reference sequence). The CDR3 DNA, read in part, is TGTGCCTGGACCCTCGGGGTTGGGTTAGCCAAAAACATT. This translates into CAWTLGVGLAKNI. The full CDR3 sequence reads CAWTLGVGLAKNIQYF.

The sample holds many counts of this clone. Coverage ceases 3 residues before the CDR3 finishes, and the germline J gene fills in the end. The V call is TRBV6-2 or TRBV6-3, the J call TRBJ1-1; 7 bases map to TRBD1. The germline CDR1 and CDR2 sequences are MNHEY and SVGEGT. The CDR3 covers 14 residues. V dropped 0 bases and J dropped 7; count of bases not matched to a gene: 5. The CDR3: CASSYSGGISEAFF. Incomplete CDR3 DNA: TGTGCCAGCAGTTACTCAGGGGGCATCAGTGAA.

This clone appeared many times. The read gets to within 3 residues of the CDR3 end, and the germline J gene fills in the rest. This chain joins TRBV30 and TRBJ1-2, with D possibly TRBD1 on 5 matching bases. The CDR3 has 15 amino acids. Germline V gene sequence: CDR1 GTSNPN, CDR2 SVGIG (reference sequence). The covered CDR3 bases are TGTGCCTGGAGCCATTCCGGGACTTCCGCGGGGGGC. This translates into CAWSHSGTSAGG. The CDR3 as a whole reads CAWSHSGTSAGGYTF.

In this sample, this clone turned up many times. The read terminates 3 residues before the CDR3 end, so the remaining end is supplied by the germline J gene. This chain links TRBV20-1 with TRBJ2-7; D unclear. The germline CDR1 and CDR2 sequences are DFQATT and SNEGSKA (reference sequence). The CDR3 length is 14 residues. The V end was cut by 2 bases, the J end by 2 bases, with 13 bases between. The DNA read from the CDR3 is TGCAGTGCTAGACCCAGGAAAGAGGCCTACGAG. Residues: CSARPRKEAYE. In full, the CDR3 is CSARPRKEAYEQYF.

This clone has a count of ten or more. Read sequence stops 3 residues before the CDR3 end, and the germline J gene provides the missing end. The chain is built from TRBV19 and TRBJ1-6, with a tentative D call TRBD1 (6 bases). Between the trimmed V and J ends, which lost 5 bases and 0 bases, there was a span of 14 bases. This CDR3 spans 17 amino acids. CDR1 is LNHDA, CDR2 SQIVND, per germline (reference sequence). CDR3 DNA, as far as it was read: TGTGCCAGTAGTCTCACAGGGCGGAGCTCCTATAATTCACCC. Translation gives CASSLTGRSSYNSP. The CDR3 in full is CASSLTGRSSYNSPLHF.

This clone was seen a few times. The read terminates 3 residues before the CDR3 end, so the remaining end is supplied by the germline J gene. The chain uses TRBV5-5 and TRBJ2-7; D perhaps matches TRBD2 (5 bases). V was trimmed by 6 bases and J by 3 bases, leaving 13 bases between them. The CDR3 covers 13 residues. From germline, CDR1 is SGHKS and CDR2 YYEKEE (reference sequence). Partial CDR3 DNA: TGTGCCAGCACCCGGGGAGCTGGCTACGAG. Its protein product is CASTRGAGYE. The full CDR3 protein is CASTRGAGYEQYF.

This clone was seen many times. The sequence runs out 3 residues before the end of the CDR3; the remainder is reconstructed from the germline J gene. J is TRBJ1-2 and V is TRBV7-2; possible D gene TRBD1, 5 bases. Trimming removed 0 bases at V and 4 bases at J, with 9 bases between. This CDR3 comprises 14 residues. Germline V gives CDR1 SGHTA, CDR2 FQGNSA. The CDR3 protein is CASSLARGGYGYTF. Incomplete CDR3 DNA: TGTGCCAGCAGCTTAGCACGGGGGGGCTATGGC.

This clone was counted many times. The read comes to an end 3 residues before the CDR3 does, leaving the germline J gene to fill in the end. The chain couples TRBV20-1 to TRBJ2-7; TRBD2 might be the D (7 bases). Germline assignment: CDR1 DFQATT and CDR2 SNEGSKA (reference sequence). Trimming left V 3 bases short and J 4 bases short, with 19 bases between. This CDR3 has 15 residues. CDR3 sequence: CSASVRGAVGYEQYF. The sequenced CDR3 bases are TGCAGTGCTAGTGTCCGGGGGGCGGTGGGGTACGAG.

This clone was recorded many times. The sequence runs out 3 residues before the end of the CDR3; the remainder is reconstructed from the germline J gene. Other DNA sequences in the sample encode the same CDR3. V usage is TRBV5-1 and J usage is TRBJ2-3; TRBD2 agrees at 10 bases. V gave up 4 bases and J gave up 1 base; unmatched junction bases: 3. This CDR3 comprises 15 residues. CDR1 is SGHRS and CDR2 is YFSETQ in the germline V gene. This CDR3 reads CASSSGTSGTDTQYF. CDR3 DNA (partial): TGCGCCAGCAGCAGTGGGACTAGCGGCACAGATACG.

This clone showed up just a few times. The read terminates 3 residues ahead of where the CDR3 ends, so the germline J gene completes it. The V and J genes are TRBV20-1 and TRBJ2-7, with 7 positions matching TRBD1. The CDR3 is 15 residues long. The trim removed 3 bases at V and 3 bases at J, leaving 11 bases unmatched. Germline CDR1 reads DFQATT; CDR2 reads SNEGSKA (reference sequence). Here the CDR3 reads CSARASDRPIYEQYF. CDR3 DNA (partial): TGCAGTGCTAGGGCCTCGGACAGGCCGATCTACGAG.